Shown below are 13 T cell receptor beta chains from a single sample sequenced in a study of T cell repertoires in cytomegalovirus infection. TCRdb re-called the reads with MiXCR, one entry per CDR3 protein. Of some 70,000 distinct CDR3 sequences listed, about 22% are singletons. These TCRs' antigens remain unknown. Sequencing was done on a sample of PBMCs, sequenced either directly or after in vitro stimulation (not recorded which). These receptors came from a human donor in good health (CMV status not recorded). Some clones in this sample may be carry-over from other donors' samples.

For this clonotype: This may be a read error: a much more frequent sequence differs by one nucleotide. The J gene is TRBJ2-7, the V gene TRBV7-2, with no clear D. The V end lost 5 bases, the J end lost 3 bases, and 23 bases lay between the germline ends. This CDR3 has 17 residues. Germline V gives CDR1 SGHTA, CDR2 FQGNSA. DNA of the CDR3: TGTGCCAGCAGCCCTATCCTCCTCCTCTGGGCGGTCTACGAGCAGTACTTC. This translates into CASSPILLLWAVYEQYF.

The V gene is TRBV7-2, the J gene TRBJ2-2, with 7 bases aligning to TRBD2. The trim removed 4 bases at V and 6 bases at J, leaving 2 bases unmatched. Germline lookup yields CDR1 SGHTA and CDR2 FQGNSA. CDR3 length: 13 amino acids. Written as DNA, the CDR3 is TGTGCCAGCAGCTCCGGACTAGCCGGGGAGCTGTTTTTT. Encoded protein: CASSSGLAGELFF.

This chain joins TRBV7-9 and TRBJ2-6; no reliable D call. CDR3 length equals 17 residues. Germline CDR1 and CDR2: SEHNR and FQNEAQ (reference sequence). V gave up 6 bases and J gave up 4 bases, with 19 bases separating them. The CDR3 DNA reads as TGTGCCAGCAGGCCCCCTTTGCGATTAGCCGGGGCCAACGTCCTGACTTTC. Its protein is CASRPPLRLAGANVLTF.

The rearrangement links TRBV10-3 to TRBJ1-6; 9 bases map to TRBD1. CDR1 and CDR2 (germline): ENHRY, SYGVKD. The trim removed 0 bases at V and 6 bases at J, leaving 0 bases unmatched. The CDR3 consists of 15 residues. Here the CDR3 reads CAISESGQGNSPLHF. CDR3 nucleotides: TGTGCCATCAGTGAGTCGGGACAGGGTAATTCACCCCTCCACTTT.

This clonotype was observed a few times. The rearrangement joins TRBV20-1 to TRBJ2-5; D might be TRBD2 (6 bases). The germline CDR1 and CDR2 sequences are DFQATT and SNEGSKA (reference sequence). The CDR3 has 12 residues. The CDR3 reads CSVWQRVETQYF. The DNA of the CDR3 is TGCAGCGTCTGGCAGCGGGTGGAGACCCAGTACTTC.

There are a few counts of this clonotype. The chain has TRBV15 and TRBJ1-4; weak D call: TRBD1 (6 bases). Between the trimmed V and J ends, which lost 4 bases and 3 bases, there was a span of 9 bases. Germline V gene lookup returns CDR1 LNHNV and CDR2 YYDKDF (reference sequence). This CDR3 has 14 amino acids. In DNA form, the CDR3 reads TGTGCCACCAGCACAGGGGAGCCTAATGAAAAACTGTTTTTT. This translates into CATSTGEPNEKLFF.

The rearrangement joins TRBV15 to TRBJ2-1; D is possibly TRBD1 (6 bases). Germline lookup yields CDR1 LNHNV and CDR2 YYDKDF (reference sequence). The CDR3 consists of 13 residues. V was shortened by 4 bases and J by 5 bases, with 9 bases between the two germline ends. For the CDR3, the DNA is TGTGCCACCAGCAATTCAGGGGACAATGAGCAGTTCTTC. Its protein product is CATSNSGDNEQFF.

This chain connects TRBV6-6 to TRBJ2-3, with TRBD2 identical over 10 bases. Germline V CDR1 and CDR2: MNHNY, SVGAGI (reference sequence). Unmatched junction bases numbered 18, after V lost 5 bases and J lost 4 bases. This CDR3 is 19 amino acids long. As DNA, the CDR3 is TGTGCCAGCAGTGCCTGGGCAGCGGGAGGGCCTACACCGGCAGATACGCAGTATTTT. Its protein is CASSAWAAGGPTPADTQYF.

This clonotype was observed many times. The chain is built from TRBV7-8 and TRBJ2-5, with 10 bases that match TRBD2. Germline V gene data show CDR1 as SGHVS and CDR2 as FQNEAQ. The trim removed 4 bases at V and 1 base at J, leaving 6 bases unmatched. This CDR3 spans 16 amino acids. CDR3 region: CASSSLAGGLQETQYF. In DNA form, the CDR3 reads TGTGCCAGCAGCTCATTAGCGGGAGGCCTCCAAGAGACCCAGTACTTC.

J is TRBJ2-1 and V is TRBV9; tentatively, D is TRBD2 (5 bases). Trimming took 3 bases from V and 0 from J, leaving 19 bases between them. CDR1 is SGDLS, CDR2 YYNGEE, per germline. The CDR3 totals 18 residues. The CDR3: CASSATTSGGYSYNEQFF. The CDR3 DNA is TGTGCCAGCAGCGCAACTACCTCTGGCGGGTACTCCTACAATGAGCAGTTCTTC.

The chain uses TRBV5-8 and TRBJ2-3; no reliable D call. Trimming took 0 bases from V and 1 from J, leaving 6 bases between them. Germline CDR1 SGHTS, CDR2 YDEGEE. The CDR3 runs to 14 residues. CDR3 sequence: CASSLGSRTDTQYF. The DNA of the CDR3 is TGTGCCAGCAGCTTGGGGTCTCGCACAGATACGCAGTATTTT.

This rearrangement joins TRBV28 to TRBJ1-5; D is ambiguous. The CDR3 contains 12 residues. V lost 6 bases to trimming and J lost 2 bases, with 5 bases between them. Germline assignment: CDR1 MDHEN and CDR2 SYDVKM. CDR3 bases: TGTGCCAGCAGGGTCGGCAATCAGCCCCAGCATTTT. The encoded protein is CASRVGNQPQHF.

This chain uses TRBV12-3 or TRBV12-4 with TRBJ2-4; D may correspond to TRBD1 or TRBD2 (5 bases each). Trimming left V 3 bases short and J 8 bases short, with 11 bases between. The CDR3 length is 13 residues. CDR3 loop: CASSFREGYIQYF. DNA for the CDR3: TGTGCCAGCAGTTTCCGAGAGGGGTACATTCAGTACTTC.